The clone carrying this TCR beta chain was seen a handful of times. The CDR3 contains 16 residues. Unmatched junction bases numbered 7, after V lost 3 bases and J lost 3 bases. Germline lookup yields CDR1 LNHDA and CDR2 SQIVND (reference sequence). Profiling relied on immunoSEQ multiplex PCR, and the TCRdb table lists in-frame clones only, not all of them. The sample holds more than 130,000 clones, less than 85% seen once. The data derive from a study of blood T cell repertoires in COVID-19. The TCR sequence derives from a human donor in a cohort sampled during active COVID-19. The chain couples TRBV19 to TRBJ1-3; 8 positions agree with TRBD1. Specimen: peripheral blood. The CDR3 protein is CASSISGTGFGNTIYF. CDR3 bases: TGTGCCAGTAGTATCTCCGGGACAGGTTTTGGAAACACCATATATTTT.